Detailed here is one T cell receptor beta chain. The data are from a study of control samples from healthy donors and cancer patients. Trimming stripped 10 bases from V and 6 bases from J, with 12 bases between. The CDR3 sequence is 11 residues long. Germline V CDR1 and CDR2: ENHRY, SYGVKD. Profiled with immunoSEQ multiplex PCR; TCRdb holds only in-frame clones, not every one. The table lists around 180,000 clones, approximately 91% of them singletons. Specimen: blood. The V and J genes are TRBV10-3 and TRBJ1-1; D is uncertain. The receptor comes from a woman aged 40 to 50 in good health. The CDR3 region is CATLFGAEAFF. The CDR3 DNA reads TGTGCCACCCTTTTCGGGGCTGAAGCTTTCTTT.